The clone carrying this T cell receptor (beta chain) was recorded many times. What it binds is not known. Amplified TCR beta CDR3 regions were obtained using RNA transcripts as template. Following a first-round RT-PCR that used HTBI primers, a second-round multiplex PCR was carried out. Each CDR3 protein is one row after TCRdb ran MiXCR on the multiplex PCR reads. The table records hundreds of thousands of distinct CDR3 sequences, about 20% of them present only once. The data were taken from a study of Graves' ophthalmopathy and Graves' hyperthyroidism. The study, taken as a whole, reports: Most expanded clonotypes from thyroid (those above 0.001 frequency) were also found in blood.

Deletions cut 1 base from V and 1 base from J, with 20 bases between. Germline V gene sequence: CDR1 SGHAT, CDR2 FQDESV (reference sequence). This CDR3 contains 18 residues. The chain carries TRBV11-1 and TRBJ2-7; D possibly uses TRBD1 or TRBD2 (5 bases each). The receptor's source is a woman aged 18-29 years with stable Graves' hyperthyroidism. Some clones in this sample may be carry-over from other donors' samples. The material sequenced was peripheral blood. The CDR3 loop is CASSLEAHRGTLSYEQYF. CDR3 sequence (DNA): TGTGCCAGCAGCTTAGAGGCCCACCGAGGGACGCTATCCTACGAGCAGTACTTC.